This TCR beta chain came from a study of blood T cell repertoires in COVID-19. The germline gives CDR1 SGHTS, CDR2 YDEGEE. The CDR3 runs 16 residues. J lost 7 bases, V lost 5 bases, and 14 bases had no gene match. Participants spanned ages about 18 to 95 years and resided in about 25 US areas. Assignments of participants to cohorts depended upon their own reported clinical history. Produced via immunoSEQ multiplex PCR; TCRdb's table is partial and in-frame only. The top ten hold around 2.6% of the sample, which has about 220,000 clones, approximately 90% seen once. Material for sequencing was PBMCs or T cells enriched from blood (not recorded which). The source is a woman aged 25 to 45 with acute COVID-19. The chain combines TRBV5-8 with TRBJ1-1, with 10 positions matching TRBD1. This CDR3 is CASSIPGQGIGIEAFF. The CDR3 DNA is TGTGCCAGCAGTATTCCGGGACAGGGGATCGGCATTGAAGCTTTCTTT. The full variable domain, rest sourced from reference TRBV5-8 and TRBJ1-1, is EAGVTQSPTHLIKTRGQQATLRCSPISGHTSVYWYQQALGLGLQFLLWYDEGEERNRGNFPPRFSGRQFPNYSSELNVNALELEDSALYLCASSIPGQGIGIEAFFGQGTRLTVV.